This T cell receptor (beta chain) stems from a study of cytomegalovirus exposure and HLA in healthy donors. Notes on the study in general: Among TCR beta chains, those listed as cytomegalovirus-associated numbered roughly 150.

CDR1 is SEHNR and CDR2 is FQNEAQ in the germline V gene (reference sequence). J gave up 6 bases and V 8 bases, and 11 bases lay outside the gene matches. The CDR3 runs 15 residues. About this clone: The antigen is unknown.

PCR primers comprised 60 Vbeta and 13 Jbeta primers. Here immunoSEQ multiplex PCR was the method, and the copy in TCRdb shows in-frame clones only, minus some. The sample gives roughly 170,000 clones, around 86% of which show up once; around 1.7% is in the top ten. The chain carries TRBV7-9 and TRBJ2-3, with 10 bases aligning to TRBD1. The TCR comes from a man aged 50-59 years in good health and CMV-seronegative. The sample was PBMCs. As DNA, the CDR3 is TGTGCCAGCGTAGAAGACAGGGGGCGAGCGGATACGCAGTATTTT. It yields the protein CASVEDRGRADTQYF.